The source of this T cell receptor beta chain is a study of T cells in Graves' hyperthyroidism and ophthalmopathy. From RNA transcripts, TCR beta CDR3 regions were amplified. The HTBI primer set served for first-round RT-PCR of the TCR CDR3. TCRdb ran MiXCR on the multiplex PCR reads and lists one entry per CDR3 protein. The sample has some 720,000 distinct CDR3 sequences; about a sixth are singletons. This clonotype has a count of ten or more. The CDR3 consists of 15 residues. Per germline, CDR1 SGHAT and CDR2 FQNNGV. The V end was cut by 2 bases, the J end by 0 bases, with 9 bases between. The chain links TRBV11-2 to TRBJ2-3; tentative D call: TRBD1 (5 bases). Sequencing was carried out using blood. The TCR comes from a man younger than 35 with Graves' hyperthyroidism. CDR3 in DNA: TGTGCCAGCAGCTTATTTGCAGGGAGCACAGATACGCAGTATTTT. Its translation: CASSLFAGSTDTQYF.